This T cell receptor beta chain was recovered during a study of T cells after yellow fever vaccination (dated by TCRdb to between 2018 and 2021). With respect to the entire study: The SMART-Seq v4 Ultra Low Input RNA kit was used to prepare libraries from fractions with low cell numbers. Bulk TCR alpha and beta repertoires were sequenced longitudinally to track T-cell clones before and after primary and booster YFV17D yellow fever vaccination. Blood was collected at multiple timepoints before and after primary and secondary immunization, and bulk PBMC replicates and cell subsets were isolated. Two healthy male donors, one aged 18 to 30 and one aged 30 to 39 years, were included in the cohort. Results and caveats for the whole study, not just this receptor: Compared with the primary T-cell response, the secondary T-cell response was faster but weaker, reaching its peak on day 5 rather than on day 15. Because only a couple of donors were included in the study, the extent to which the findings can be generalized is limited. Most clones expanded after primary vaccination were re-detected after the booster (almost 97% of CD4 and around 88% of CD8), suggesting broad memory maintenance. Computational filtering was needed because FACS-sorted repertoires could contain abundant contaminating clonotypes from the bulk population. A small fraction of clonotypes showed up in both the CD4 and CD8 compartments, probably as a result of convergent recombination.

This specimen's treatment or condition label, per the study, means: live attenuated yellow fever vaccine strain. At every blood-draw timepoint, two biological replicates of bulk PBMCs were collected. PBMCs were isolated from peripheral blood using a standard Ficoll-Paque protocol. TriZol was used to extract RNA from bulk PBMCs, CD4 and CD8 fractions, and dextramer-positive and dextramer-negative fractions. This clonotype has more than one count but fewer than ten. The antigen it binds to is not known. The sample holds no much larger clone one base away, and base qualities are not on file. TCR cDNA was synthesized by 5'RACE template switching, which introduced a universal primer site and unique molecular identifiers. Priming of cDNA synthesis was performed from both the TCR alpha and TCR beta constant segments. Two PCR steps were used to amplify libraries, with sample barcodes and sequencing adapters being added in the second step. Sequencing of libraries was done on Illumina HiSeq 2500 (2x100 bp) or NovaSeq (2x150 bp). As for how the authors treated the data: MIGEC was used to demultiplex reads and collapse the reads into UMI consensus sequences, and MiXCR was used for V(D)J alignment. Vaccine-responding clonotypes were identified with edgeR using replicate PBMC samples, with FDR below 0.01 and a log2 fold change above 5 up to day 15 being required. CD4 or CD8 identity was assigned to each bulk clonotype according to whether the clonotype was present at higher abundance in the sequenced CD4 repertoire or the sequenced CD8 repertoire. TCRdb passed the public sequencing reads through fastp at Q25 and MiXCR, retaining productive beta sequences. Rows merge per CDR3 protein into single entries with the most common DNA and genes. TCRdb's processing, not the authors' own work, is the source of the V and J calls. The sample records 620,000 or so distinct CDR3 sequences, roughly 17% of which are singletons. Roughly 17% of the sample lies in the top ten.

The source was PBMCs, collected less than 6 days after the first yellow fever vaccination. The TCR was taken from a man aged 18 to 30 who received the YFV17D yellow fever vaccine.

The CDR3 protein is CASSLAGGGAHNEQFF. The sequence in DNA is TGTGCCAGCAGCTTAGCTGGCGGGGGGGCCCACAATGAGCAGTTCTTC. This chain is built from TRBV7-2 and TRBJ2-1, with TRBD2 matching 9 junction bases. The CDR3 covers 16 residues, taking in both the cysteine and the phenylalanine. Only the CDR3 DNA is retained, 48 bases long and in frame from the first base. Compared with germline, V lacks 0 bases and J lacks 5 bases; bases without a gene match: 5. Based on the germline V gene, the CDR1 and CDR2 sequences are SGHTA and FQGNSA.